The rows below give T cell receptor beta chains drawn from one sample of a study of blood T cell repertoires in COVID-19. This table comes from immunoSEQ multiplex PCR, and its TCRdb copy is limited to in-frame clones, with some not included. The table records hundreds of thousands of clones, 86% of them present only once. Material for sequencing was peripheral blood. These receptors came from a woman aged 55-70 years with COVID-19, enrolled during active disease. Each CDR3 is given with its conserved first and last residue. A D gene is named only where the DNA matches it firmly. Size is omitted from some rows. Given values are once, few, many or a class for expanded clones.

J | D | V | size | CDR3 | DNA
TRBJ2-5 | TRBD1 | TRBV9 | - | CASSVGRGPETQYF | TGTGCCAGCAGCGTAGGAAGGGGGCCGGAGACCCAGTACTTC
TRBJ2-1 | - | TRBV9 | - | CASSVAGGALGEQFF | TGTGCCAGCAGCGTAGCGGGGGGCGCTCTGGGAGAGCAGTTCTTC
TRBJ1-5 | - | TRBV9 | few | CASSVGGGSSNQPQHF | TGTGCCAGCAGCGTAGGCGGGGGTAGTAGCAATCAGCCCCAGCATTTT
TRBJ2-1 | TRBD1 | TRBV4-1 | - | CASSPRQGDYNEQFF | TGCGCCAGCAGCCCGCGACAGGGAGACTACAATGAGCAGTTCTTC
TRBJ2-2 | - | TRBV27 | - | CASSQASGELFF | TGTGCCAGCAGTCAGGCGTCCGGGGAGCTGTTTTTT
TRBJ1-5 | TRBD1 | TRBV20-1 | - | CSASPGQGASGNQPQHF | TGCAGTGCTAGTCCGGGACAGGGGGCGTCAGGCAATCAGCCCCAGCATTTT
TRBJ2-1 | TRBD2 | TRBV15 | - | CATSRGGGWQRADEQFF | TGTGCCACCAGCAGAGGGGGGGGTTGGCAGAGGGCGGATGAGCAGTTCTTC
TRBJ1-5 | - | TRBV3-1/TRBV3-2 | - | CASSQGRHNQPQHF | TGTGCCAGCAGCCAGGGGAGACACAATCAGCCCCAGCATTTT
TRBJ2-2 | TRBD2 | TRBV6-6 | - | CASRGTSGPTGELFF | TGTGCCAGCAGGGGGACTAGCGGCCCCACCGGGGAGCTGTTTTTT
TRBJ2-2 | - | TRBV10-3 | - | CAISEQLGGTGELFF | TGTGCCATCAGTGAACAACTAGGTGGCACCGGGGAGCTGTTTTTT
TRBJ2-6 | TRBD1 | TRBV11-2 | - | CASSLVPGGAGANVLTF | TGTGCCAGCAGCTTAGTTCCAGGGGGCGCTGGGGCCAACGTCCTGACTTTC
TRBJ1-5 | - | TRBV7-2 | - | CASSLDRRGNQPQHF | TGTGCCAGCAGCTTAGATCGCAGGGGCAATCAGCCCCAGCATTTT
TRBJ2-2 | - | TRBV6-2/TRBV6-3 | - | CASSQQGDGELFF | TGTGCCAGCAGTCAACAGGGAGACGGGGAGCTGTTTTTT